The next 23 T cell receptor beta chains were all read from a single sample in a study of OX40 agonist ivuxolimab in advanced cancers. The library was prepared using the immunoSEQ multiplex PCR assay. This immuneACCESS table, as held by TCRdb, lists in-frame sequences with V and J called but not all clones. Of the missing ones, under half trace to an unresolved V gene in checked studies; the others have no known cause. The sample data list under 50,000 clones, and over 60% of these were observed just once. In total, the top ten clones hold approximately 8% of the sample. The source material was CD4+ or CD8+ T cells sorted from blood, sampled in a trial of the OX40 agonist ivuxolimab. The receptor set was obtained from an adult with an advanced solid tumor such as melanoma, head and neck, liver or kidney cancer.

The chain combines TRBV29-1 with TRBJ1-2, with D unclear. Germline-derived CDR1 and CDR2 are SQVTM and ANQGSEA. This CDR3 is built from 10 residues. The V end lost 5 bases, the J end lost 7 bases, and 8 bases lay between the germline ends. The DNA for the CDR3 is TGCAGCGTTAGGGCCCCTGGCTACACCTTC. Translation gives CSVRAPGYTF.

CDR3 DNA sequence: TGTGCCAGTAGTCCCCGGGAGACCTACAATGAGCAGTTCTTC. This translates into CASSPRETYNEQFF. The chain joins TRBV19 to TRBJ2-1; D perhaps matches TRBD2 (6 bases). Germline V lookup: CDR1 LNHDA, CDR2 SQIVND (reference sequence). Deletions cut 5 bases from V and 2 bases from J, with 10 bases between. This CDR3 spans 14 amino acids. Looking up the rest from reference TRBV19 and TRBJ2-1 gives the full variable domain: DGGITQSPKYLFRKEGQNVTLSCEQNLNHDAMYWYRQDPGQGLRLIYYSQIVNDFQKGDIAEGYSVSREKKESFPLTVTSAQKNPTAFYLCASSPRETYNEQFFGPGTRLTVL.

The chain carries TRBV5-1 and TRBJ2-3; tentatively, D is TRBD1 (6 bases). CDR1 is SGHRS, CDR2 YFSETQ, per germline. The CDR3 covers 13 residues. The germline V and J ends were trimmed by 0 bases and 5 bases, with 7 bases remaining between them. The CDR3 is CASSLAGEDTQYF. The CDR3 DNA follows: TGCGCCAGCAGCTTGGCAGGGGAAGATACGCAGTATTTT.

The genes are TRBV11-2 and TRBJ2-3; D ambiguous. The CDR3 contains 11 residues. The V gene's germline CDR1 is SGHAT and CDR2 FQNNGV. Trimming pared 2 bases from V and 4 bases from J, leaving 1 base between. CDR3 residues: CASSLPDTQYF. The CDR3 DNA sequence: TGTGCCAGCAGCTTACCAGATACGCAGTATTTT.

This clone was recorded at least ten times. The rearrangement joins TRBV19 to TRBJ2-7; 8 bases agree with TRBD1. This CDR3 contains 14 residues. The junction had 4 bases not matched to a gene; V was cut back by 5 bases and J by 1 base. Germline CDR1 reads LNHDA; CDR2 reads SQIVND (reference sequence). In nucleotides, the CDR3 is TGTGCCAGTAGTTTTGGACAGGGATCCTACGAGCAGTACTTC. This codes for CASSFGQGSYEQYF.

The CDR3 loop reads CASSYSPGLGQPQHF. DNA for the CDR3: TGTGCCAGCAGTTACTCCCCCGGGTTGGGTCAGCCCCAGCATTTT. V is TRBV6-5 and J is TRBJ1-5; no firm D call. Germline CDR1 reads MNHEY; CDR2 reads SVGAGI. The CDR3 sequence is 15 residues long. Trimming stripped 0 bases from V and 6 bases from J, with 12 bases between.

The CDR3: CASRRTGRWNQPQHF. For the CDR3, the DNA is TGTGCCAGTAGACGCACGGGGCGGTGGAATCAGCCCCAGCATTTT. V and J are TRBV19 and TRBJ1-5; TRBD1 is a possible D gene (5 bases). In germline, CDR1 is LNHDA, CDR2 SQIVND (reference sequence). The CDR3 sequence is 15 residues long. V was shortened by 6 bases and J by 4 bases, with 16 bases between the two germline ends.

V is TRBV5-1 and J is TRBJ1-1, with 9 bases matching TRBD1. The V gene's germline CDR1 is SGHRS and CDR2 YFSETQ. This CDR3 is 14 amino acids long. The V gene end was trimmed by 4 bases and the J gene end by 4 bases; junction bases not matched to a gene: 5. This chain's CDR3 is CASSVGQGGTEAFF. The CDR3, as DNA: TGCGCCAGCAGCGTGGGACAGGGAGGCACTGAAGCTTTCTTT. Together with reference TRBV5-1 and TRBJ1-1, the CDR3 gives the full variable domain: KAGVTQTPRYLIKTRGQQVTLSCSPISGHRSVSWYQQTPGQGLQFLFEYFSETQRNKGNFPGRFSGRQFSNSRSEMNVSTLELGDSALYLCASSVGQGGTEAFFGQGTRLTVV.

This clone has more than one count but fewer than ten. The V gene is TRBV30, the J gene TRBJ2-3, with D possibly TRBD1 on 5 matching bases. Trimming removed 8 bases at V and 3 bases at J, with 15 bases between. Germline CDR1 is GTSNPN and CDR2 is SVGIG (reference sequence). CDR3 size: 13 residues. The CDR3 sequence: CAVIGAVTDTQYF. The CDR3 region has the DNA TGTGCCGTAATAGGGGCCGTGACAGATACGCAGTATTTT.

J is TRBJ2-7 and V is TRBV27, with 9 bases identical to TRBD2. Trimming cost V 5 bases and J 10 bases; bases outside gene matches: 6. The germline V gene has CDR1 MNHEY and CDR2 SMNVEV (reference sequence). The CDR3 totals 12 residues. The CDR3 nucleotides are TGTGCCAGCAGTCCGGGGCTAGCGGGACAGTACTTC. Protein sequence: CASSPGLAGQYF.

Only one count was recorded for this clone. The rearrangement links TRBV6-1 to TRBJ2-5; D not certain. The CDR3 consists of 14 residues. Trimming removed 0 bases from V and 5 bases from J, with 10 bases in between. The germline gives CDR1 MNHNS, CDR2 SASEGT. The DNA for the CDR3 is TGTGCCAGCAGTGAAGCAAGGGTGCCGGAGACCCAGTACTTC. Translating it yields CASSEARVPETQYF.

This clone was picked up a small number of times. The rearrangement joins TRBV4-3 to TRBJ1-3; D is uncertain. V lost 0 bases to trimming and J lost 0 bases, with 9 bases between them. The CDR3 is 16 amino acids. CDR1 is LGHNA, CDR2 YSLEER, per germline. CDR3 residues: CASSQDRQNSGNTIYF. CDR3 nucleotides: TGCGCCAGCAGCCAAGACCGCCAGAACTCTGGAAACACCATATATTTT.

This clone showed up just a few times. This CDR3 reads CATGTSGSGEQYF. The CDR3 coding sequence is TGTGCCACCGGGACTAGCGGGAGTGGAGAGCAGTACTTC. The chain couples TRBV10-3 to TRBJ2-7, with 14 bases aligning to TRBD2. The germline CDR1 and CDR2 sequences are ENHRY and SYGVKD. After removal of 10 bases from V and 7 bases from J, the junction contained 6 bases not matched to a gene. This CDR3 contains 13 residues.

As concerns this clone: Sequence at one end of the junction differs from germline and may be a read error. V usage is TRBV5-4 and J usage is TRBJ2-7; 8 nucleotides agree with TRBD1. Germline V gene sequence: CDR1 SGHNT, CDR2 YYREEE (reference sequence). This CDR3 is built from 15 residues. CDR3 DNA: TGCGCCAGCAGCCAAGATTTTTTGGCAGGGGGCAGGCAGTACTTC. This sequence encodes CASSQDFLAGGRQYF.

The gene calls are TRBV6-6 and TRBJ1-5, with TRBD1 identical over 7 bases. Germline V lookup: CDR1 MNHNY, CDR2 SVGAGI (reference sequence). Losses at the gene ends were 6 bases for V and 2 bases for J; bases not matched to a gene: 7. This CDR3 is 15 amino acids long. The CDR3 nucleotides are TGTGCCAGCAGCACCAACAGGGGAGGCAATCAGCCCCAGCATTTT. It encodes CASSTNRGGNQPQHF.

The CDR3 reads CASSQTGYTEAFF. CDR3 sequence (DNA): TGTGCCAGCAGCCAAACAGGGTACACTGAAGCTTTCTTT. The V gene is TRBV5-5, the J gene TRBJ1-1, with a tentative D call TRBD1 (6 bases). Trimming cost V 4 bases and J 3 bases, with 10 bases left between them. The CDR3 contains 13 residues. Per the germline V gene, CDR1 is SGHKS and CDR2 is YYEKEE (reference sequence).

A few counts support this clone. The chain combines TRBV5-1 with TRBJ2-3; 10 bases are shared with TRBD2. The CDR3 consists of 15 residues. CDR1 and CDR2 from the germline V gene are SGHRS and YFSETQ. V was clipped by 0 bases and J by 4 bases; unmatched bases: 2. The CDR3 region is CASSLGLAGADTQYF. The CDR3 nucleotides read TGCGCCAGCAGCTTGGGGCTAGCGGGAGCAGATACGCAGTATTTT.

This clone was detected once. The genes are TRBV6-1 and TRBJ1-1; D unclear. CDR1 is MNHNS, CDR2 SASEGT, per germline. The CDR3 contains 13 residues. Trimming pared 2 bases from V and 3 bases from J, leaving 7 bases between. DNA of the CDR3: TGTGCCAGCAGTGAACGTGGGGACACTGAAGCTTTCTTT. Residues: CASSERGDTEAFF.

The V call is TRBV9, the J call TRBJ1-1; no firm D call. This CDR3 contains 17 residues. Germline CDR1 is SGDLS and CDR2 is YYNGEE. Trimming cost V 0 bases and J 1 base, with 16 bases left between them. This chain's CDR3 is CASSVGMSALGNTEAFF. The CDR3 coding sequence is TGTGCCAGCAGCGTAGGGATGTCGGCTCTCGGGAACACTGAAGCTTTCTTT.

The CDR3 sequence is CASSVNIRTEYNEQFF. CDR3 coding DNA: TGTGCCAGCAGCGTAAACATTAGGACGGAGTACAATGAGCAGTTCTTC. The chain is built from TRBV9 and TRBJ2-1; no clear D. CDR3 length: 16 amino acids. The germline V and J ends were trimmed by 1 base and 4 bases, with 15 bases remaining between them. Per the germline V gene, CDR1 is SGDLS and CDR2 is YYNGEE.

V usage is TRBV11-3 and J usage is TRBJ2-1; unclear D gene. V was trimmed by 5 bases and J by 9 bases, leaving 11 bases between them. Germline V lookup: CDR1 SGHNT, CDR2 YENEEA. The CDR3 is made up of 12 amino acids. CDR3 region: CASSPTRGEQFF. CDR3 nucleotides: TGTGCCAGCAGCCCAACACGCGGTGAGCAGTTCTTC.

The rearrangement links TRBV5-1 to TRBJ1-1; TRBD1 is a possible D gene (6 bases). V was shortened by 7 bases and J by 1 base, with 20 bases between the two germline ends. Germline CDR1 SGHRS, CDR2 YFSETQ. The CDR3 length is 16 residues. This chain's CDR3 is CASRPQPGAGNTEAFF. The CDR3 nucleotides are TGCGCCAGCCGACCACAGCCAGGGGCCGGGAACACTGAAGCTTTCTTT.

The table lists this clone with a few counts. This chain uses TRBV2 with TRBJ2-2; TRBD1 aligns across 9 bases. This CDR3 is built from 16 residues. Trimming took 6 bases from V and 4 from J; bases not matched to a gene: 9. Germline CDR1 SNHLY, CDR2 FYNNEI. CDR3 protein: CASSRDREGGTGELFF. The CDR3 DNA is TGTGCCAGCAGCCGGGACAGGGAAGGCGGCACCGGGGAGCTGTTTTTT.